This TCR beta chain comes out of a study of blood T cells in healthy people across ages. Together with a sample-barcoded 5' primer, a J-beta primer mix was included in a second PCR lasting roughly 6 to 12 cycles. Each of the cDNA molecules was tagged by a template-switch adaptor with 12 random nucleotides. TCRdb itself ran the 5' RACE reads through MiXCR, one entry per CDR3 protein. The sample yields around 800,000 distinct CDR3 sequences, 46% seen once. The CDR3 totals 14 residues. The germline V and J ends were trimmed by 4 bases and 1 base, with 11 bases remaining between them. The source is a man at least 80 years old in good health. Input material: blood. The chain links TRBV12-3 or TRBV12-4 to TRBJ2-7; maybe TRBD2 (7 bases). DNA for the CDR3: TGTGCCAGCAGTTGGGGAGGGGGTTCCTACGAGCAGTACTTC. This sequence encodes CASSWGGGSYEQYF.